Reported below is one TCR beta chain. Its antigen remains unknown. The identical CDR3 is also encoded by other nucleotide sequences in the sample. Trimming pared 0 bases from V and 7 bases from J, leaving 3 bases between. Germline V gives CDR1 GTSNPN, CDR2 SVGIG (reference sequence). The CDR3 is made up of 11 amino acids. The source of the sample is a study of CD8+ T cells in alopecia areata. General study findings and limits: On tofacitinib, scalp and blood still held many of the expanded lesional clones.

Noted treatment: oral pan-JAK inhibitor, 5-10 mg twice daily. cDNA serving as the sequencing template came from extracted, reverse transcribed RNA. Generated by immunoSEQ multiplex PCR, the TCRdb table keeps only in-frame clones and is missing some. This sample has about 200,000 clones, with about 65% found just once. The sequence derives from a human donor with alopecia areata. Sample: CD4+ T cells sorted from blood, taken around week 50, from a patient treated with tofacitinib. This chain uses TRBV30 with TRBJ2-2; D remains ambiguous. The CDR3 is CAWSVSGELFF. The CDR3 DNA sequence: TGTGCCTGGAGTGTAAGCGGGGAGCTGTTTTTT.